This passage covers 14 T cell receptor beta chains from one sample sequenced in a study of T cells in Graves' hyperthyroidism and ophthalmopathy. Amplification targeted TCR beta CDR3 regions from RNA transcripts. The TCR CDR3 was amplified in a first-round RT-PCR using the HTBI primer set. TCRdb ran MiXCR on the multiplex PCR reads and lists one entry per CDR3 protein. The sample has about 250,000 distinct CDR3 sequences, approximately 23% seen once. Sequencing input: blood. These receptors all stem from a woman between 40 and 55 years old with Graves' ophthalmopathy.

This clonotype was observed many times. The chain carries TRBV3-1 and TRBJ1-1; D unresolved. Trimming removed 4 bases from V and 3 bases from J, with 9 bases in between. Germline assignment: CDR1 LGHDT and CDR2 YNNKEL (reference sequence). The CDR3 covers 13 residues. The CDR3 loop is CASSPLADTEAFF. CDR3 in DNA: TGTGCCAGCAGCCCTCTCGCGGACACTGAAGCTTTCTTT.

About this clonotype: A read error may explain this, as a much larger clone is one base away. The chain has TRBV14 and TRBJ2-7; D gene ambiguous. The CDR3 runs to 12 residues. Germline CDR1 reads SGHDN; CDR2 reads FVKESK. CDR3 in amino acids: CASSQAWSEQSF. The CDR3 DNA is TGTGCCAGCAGCCAAGCGTGGTCCGAGCAGTCCTTC.

In its sample, this clonotype was seen many times. The rearrangement uses TRBV30 and TRBJ1-5; D perhaps matches TRBD1 (6 bases). CDR3 size: 16 residues. The V and J ends lost 6 bases and 2 bases respectively, with 20 bases between them. Germline-derived CDR1 and CDR2 are GTSNPN and SVGIG (reference sequence). The CDR3 nucleotides are TGTGCCTGCCGCCTCCAGGGGAACGGGGGCAATCAGCCCCAGCATTTT. It specifies CACRLQGNGGNQPQHF.

This clonotype came up many times. This may arise from a read error, as a much more abundant clone is one base away. This chain uses TRBV7-8 with TRBJ2-7; the D is unclear. This CDR3 has 14 residues. Germline-derived CDR1 and CDR2 are SGHVS and FQNEAQ. The CDR3 bases are TGTGCCAGCAGTTTAGGCAGGAGTACCTACGAGCAGTACTTC. This gives the protein CASSLGRSTYEQYF.

This clonotype was recorded many times. The rearrangement links TRBV6-2 or TRBV6-3 to TRBJ2-2; D is uncertain. Germline V gene lookup returns CDR1 MNHEY and CDR2 SVGEGT. The length of the CDR3 is 18 residues. Trimming removed 0 bases from V and 2 bases from J, with 16 bases in between. This CDR3 reads CASSYSGQTTGNTGELFF. CDR3 DNA: TGTGCCAGCAGTTACTCAGGTCAGACGACCGGCAACACCGGGGAGCTGTTTTTT.

The chain links TRBV12-3 or TRBV12-4 to TRBJ1-2; D might be TRBD1 (5 bases). V gave up 8 bases and J gave up 9 bases, with 25 bases separating them. CDR3 length equals 15 residues. The CDR3 DNA reads as TGTGCCAGCGCGACGGCGGGGGGTAGGTTGCAACGCTACACCTTC. This sequence encodes CASATAGGRLQRYTF.

The J gene is TRBJ1-2, the V gene TRBV6-1, with D possibly TRBD1 on 5 matching bases. The CDR3 loop spans 16 amino acids. V was clipped by 3 bases and J by 3 bases, with 17 bases between them. In germline, CDR1 is MNHNS, CDR2 SASEGT. The CDR3 bases are TGTGCCAGCAGTGACCTCACCAGGGATCGGGACTATGGCTACACCTTC. This sequence encodes CASSDLTRDRDYGYTF.

Here the CDR3 DNA reads TGTGCCAGCCGGGACACTCTCTCCTACGAGCAGTACTTC. It encodes CASRDTLSYEQYF. The rearrangement joins TRBV6-1 to TRBJ2-7; the D gene is possibly TRBD1 (6 bases). V lost 8 bases to trimming and J lost 0 bases, with 11 bases between them. Germline V CDR1 and CDR2: MNHNS, SASEGT. This CDR3 region has 13 residues.

This clonotype has ten or more counts. The chain uses TRBV30 and TRBJ2-7; 8 nucleotides match TRBD2. V lost 2 bases, J lost 6 bases, and 6 bases stayed unmatched. Germline loops: CDR1 GTSNPN, CDR2 SVGIG (reference sequence). The CDR3 is made up of 13 amino acids. In nucleotides, the CDR3 is TGTGCCTGGAGTCACGGCGGGGGGCTCGAGCAGTACTTC. It translates to CAWSHGGGLEQYF. The complete variable domain, with remaining parts taken from reference TRBV30 and TRBJ2-7, reads SQTIHQWPATLVQPVGSPLSLECTVEGTSNPNLYWYRQAAGRGLQLLFYSVGIGQISSEVPQNLSASRPQDRQFILSSKKLLLSDSGFYLCAWSHGGGLEQYFGPGTRLTVT.

This clonotype has at least ten counts. This chain links TRBV7-8 with TRBJ2-7; D is uncertain. In germline, CDR1 is SGHVS, CDR2 FQNEAQ. Deletions cut 0 bases from V and 6 bases from J, with 12 bases between. The CDR3 totals 14 residues. The CDR3 nucleotides read TGTGCCAGCAGCTTAGCGCCGATTCCTCGCGAGCAGTACTTC. Its translation is CASSLAPIPREQYF.

In its sample, this clonotype was seen many times. The rearrangement uses TRBV28 and TRBJ2-2, with 7 bases that match TRBD2. The CDR3 is 13 residues long. V lost 8 bases to trimming and J lost 2 bases; unmatched junction nucleotides: 2. Germline-derived CDR1 and CDR2 are MDHEN and SYDVKM. DNA of the CDR3: TGTGCCAGCGGGGGGGTTAACACCGGGGAGCTGTTTTTT. This encodes CASGGVNTGELFF.

This clonotype has at least ten counts. The rearrangement joins TRBV7-8 to TRBJ1-1; TRBD1 matches at 7 bases. This CDR3 spans 15 amino acids. J lost 0 bases, V lost 1 base, and 2 bases had no gene match. Germline CDR1 SGHVS, CDR2 FQNEAQ. CDR3 DNA sequence: TGTGCCAGCAGCTTAGAGGGACAGCTGAACACTGAAGCTTTCTTT. This sequence encodes CASSLEGQLNTEAFF.

This clonotype occurred many times. V gene TRBV13 combines with J gene TRBJ2-7; D uncertain. CDR1 is PRHDT, CDR2 FYEKMQ, per germline (reference sequence). Trimming took off 5 bases at V and 0 bases at J, with 5 bases between the two ends. The CDR3 runs 12 residues. The CDR3 DNA follows: TGTGCCAGCAGCCCCCACTCCTACGAGCAGTACTTC. It yields the protein CASSPHSYEQYF.

This clonotype showed up many times. The chain joins TRBV2 to TRBJ2-4; D is unresolved. Looked up from germline, CDR1 is SNHLY and CDR2 is FYNNEI. CDR3 length equals 12 residues. V was shortened by 4 bases and J by 15 bases, with 16 bases between the two germline ends. CDR3 sequence: CASSGSGPTLYF. The CDR3 DNA reads as TGTGCCAGCAGTGGATCGGGTCCCACGTTGTACTTC. Variable domain in full (rest from reference TRBV2 and TRBJ2-4): EPEVTQTPSHQVTQMGQEVILRCVPISNHLYFYWYRQILGQKVEFLVSFYNNEISEKSEIFDDQFSVERPDGSNFTLKIRSTKLEDSAMYFCASSGSGPTLYFGAGTRLSVL.